The 12 T cell receptor beta chains listed next were all sequenced from one sample in a study of regulatory T cells in long-lasting Graves disease. Building the TCR beta libraries relied on iRepertoire HTBI primers, and CDR3 regions underwent Arm-PCR. Each CDR3 protein is one row after TCRdb ran MiXCR on the multiplex PCR reads. The sample yields 350,000 to 500,000 distinct CDR3 sequences, about 15% seen once. The time point: newly diagnosed GD, antithyroid drugs for less than 3 months. PBMC RNA was the source of the TCR library. These data are also associated with another study on T cells in Graves' hyperthyroidism and ophthalmopathy.

Sequences were derived from peripheral blood mononuclear cells (PBMCs), sampled at new diagnosis, from a patient treated with antithyroid drugs. These receptors all stem from a woman between 18 and 29 years old with Graves disease.

This clonotype was seen ten or more times. The chain uses TRBV2 and TRBJ2-5; TRBD2 matches 11 bases. Germline assignment: CDR1 SNHLY and CDR2 FYNNEI. Unmatched junction bases numbered 11, after V lost 5 bases and J lost 6 bases. The CDR3 has 16 residues. The CDR3 loop reads CASSPRLAGRSKTQYF. The CDR3 nucleotides read TGTGCCAGCAGTCCACGACTAGCGGGAAGGAGTAAGACCCAGTACTTC.

To note about this clonotype: One end of the junction varies from germline; a read error may be responsible. This chain links TRBV7-3 with TRBJ2-2; weak D call: TRBD2 (5 bases). Germline V lookup: CDR1 SGHTA, CDR2 FQGTGA. CDR3 size: 13 residues. The CDR3 coding sequence is TGTGCCAGCAGCCCCCCAGGCCCCGGGGAGCTGGTTTTT. It translates to CASSPPGPGELVF.

V is TRBV10-1 and J is TRBJ2-5, with 11 positions matching TRBD2. Per germline, CDR1 WNHNN and CDR2 SYGVQD (reference sequence). J was trimmed by 0 bases and V by 6 bases; bases with no gene match: 15. The CDR3 spans 19 residues. CDR3 residues: CASSAGGTSGMRNQETQYF. In DNA, the CDR3 is TGCGCCAGCAGCGCCGGGGGGACTAGCGGAATGCGAAACCAAGAGACCCAGTACTTC.

With regard to this clonotype: At one end, the junction sequence differs from germline, possibly due to a read error. The chain links TRBV12-3 or TRBV12-4 to TRBJ2-5, with D maybe TRBD2 (6 bases). The CDR3 runs to 11 residues. CDR3 DNA: TGTGCCAGCAGTGCCTCCGGGACTCTATTTTTC. This gives the protein CASSASGTLFF.

This clonotype was detected a few times. The chain is built from TRBV7-2 and TRBJ2-1; TRBD2 is a possible D gene (6 bases). CDR1 is SGHTA, CDR2 FQGNSA, per germline. V shed 0 bases and J shed 7 bases, with 19 bases lying between them. The CDR3 contains 17 residues. The CDR3 loop is CASSLASIADHRNEQFF. In DNA, the CDR3 is TGTGCCAGCAGCTTAGCCTCCATAGCGGATCATAGGAATGAGCAGTTCTTC.

This clonotype was counted many times. V and J are TRBV15 and TRBJ2-5; the D is unclear. The V and J ends lost 1 base and 5 bases respectively, with 5 bases between them. Germline-derived CDR1 and CDR2 are LNHNV and YYDKDF (reference sequence). The CDR3 is 12 amino acids. The CDR3 coding sequence is TGTGCCACCAGCAGAGCGCTGGAGACCCAGTACTTC. This translates into CATSRALETQYF.

There are many counts of this clonotype. V is TRBV7-9 and J is TRBJ2-5, with TRBD1 matching over 9 bases. The CDR3 consists of 14 residues. Germline-derived CDR1 and CDR2 are SEHNR and FQNEAQ (reference sequence). V lost 4 bases to trimming and J lost 5 bases; unmatched junction nucleotides: 5. CDR3 coding DNA: TGTGCCAGCAGCTGGGGACAGGGCAGGGAGACCCAGTACTTC. Its protein product is CASSWGQGRETQYF.

This clonotype occurred a few times. This chain links TRBV25-1 with TRBJ1-2, with no clear D. Looked up from germline, CDR1 is MGHDK and CDR2 is SYGVNS. Trimming stripped 3 bases from V and 8 bases from J, with 22 bases between. This CDR3 spans 16 amino acids. The CDR3 loop is CASSDLLDSSLGGYTF. The DNA of the CDR3 is TGTGCCAGCAGTGACCTACTCGACTCGTCTTTGGGCGGCTACACCTTC.

The chain is built from TRBV14 and TRBJ2-7; D remains ambiguous. Germline CDR1 and CDR2: SGHDN and FVKESK. V lost 3 bases, J lost 6 bases, and 6 bases lay in between. This CDR3 comprises 11 residues. The DNA of the CDR3 is TGTGCCAGCAGCCAGTCCAGCGAGCAGTACTTC. It codes for CASSQSSEQYF.

The chain carries TRBV28 and TRBJ1-6; D gene ambiguous. CDR3 size: 12 residues. The V end was cut by 3 bases, the J end by 18 bases, with 15 bases between. Germline lookup yields CDR1 MDHEN and CDR2 SYDVKM. CDR3 sequence: CASSLYRASPHF. The CDR3 DNA reads TGTGCCAGCAGTTTGTACCGGGCCTCTCCCCACTTT.

The table lists this clonotype with many counts. The V gene is TRBV24-1, the J gene TRBJ1-5; 8 positions match TRBD1. V gave up 4 bases and J gave up 6 bases; unmatched junction bases: 10. Germline loops: CDR1 KGHDR, CDR2 SFDVKD. The CDR3 covers 16 residues. CDR3 sequence reads: CATSETGQGNTQPQHF. CDR3 sequence (DNA): TGTGCCACCAGTGAGACCGGACAGGGAAATACTCAGCCCCAGCATTTT.

Notes on this clonotype: A read error may explain this, as a much larger clone is one base away. The chain links TRBV2 to TRBJ2-5; 9 nucleotides match TRBD1. V shed 8 bases and J 11 bases; nucleotides not matched to a gene: 15. Per germline, CDR1 SNHLY and CDR2 FYNNEI. The CDR3 has 14 amino acids. The CDR3 nucleotides are TGTGCCAGCTTCAGGGACAGGGCCTACAATGAGCAGTACTTC. It translates to CASFRDRAYNEQYF.